This entry lists 23 T cell receptor beta chains sequenced from one sample in a study of T cell repertoires in cytomegalovirus infection. Their antigen targets remain unknown. MiXCR, applied by TCRdb to the reads, yields one record per CDR3 protein. The profile shows some 940,000 distinct CDR3 sequences, about a third of them singletons. The sample here was cultured CD8+ T cells from PBMCs, taken from culture after CMV antigen stimulation. These receptors were taken from a human donor in good health (CMV status not recorded). Some clones in this sample may be carry-over from other donors' samples.

The sample holds a few counts of this clonotype. The V gene is TRBV11-1, the J gene TRBJ1-2; D is uncertain. The germline V gene has CDR1 SGHAT and CDR2 FQDESV (reference sequence). Trimming cost V 5 bases and J 5 bases, with 12 bases left between them. The CDR3 covers 13 residues. CDR3 coding DNA: TGTGCCAGCAGCGCTGCCCCCCCGTATGGCTACACCTTC. Protein: CASSAAPPYGYTF.

The CDR3 protein is CASRDPGGVHVNQPQHF. CDR3 sequence (DNA): TGTGCCAGCAGAGATCCAGGGGGCGTTCACGTAAATCAGCCCCAGCATTTT. The genes are TRBV28 and TRBJ1-5; 8 nucleotides match TRBD1. Germline CDR1 is MDHEN and CDR2 is SYDVKM. This CDR3 is built from 17 residues. The V and J ends lost 6 bases and 4 bases, in that order; junction bases with no gene match: 14.

V usage is TRBV15 and J usage is TRBJ2-1; the match to TRBD1 covers 8 bases. The CDR3 contains 18 residues. V trimming: 0 bases; J trimming: 5 bases; junction bases outside the gene matches: 12. Germline lookup yields CDR1 LNHNV and CDR2 YYDKDF (reference sequence). CDR3 DNA: TGTGCCACCAGCAGAGAGAGGGGGAGGACAGGGCCCAACAATGAGCAGTTCTTC. It specifies CATSRERGRTGPNNEQFF. Combining the CDR3 with reference TRBV15 and TRBJ2-1 gives the whole variable domain DAMVIQNPRYQVTQFGKPVTLSCSQTLNHNVMYWYQQKSSQAPKLLFHYYDKDFNNEADTPDNFQSRRPNTSFCFLDIRSPGLGDTAMYLCATSRERGRTGPNNEQFFGPGTRLTVL.

The CDR3 protein is CASSLLVWGTEAFF. DNA for the CDR3: TGCGCCAGCAGCTTGTTGGTCTGGGGGACTGAAGCTTTCTTT. The V and J genes are TRBV5-1 and TRBJ1-1, with TRBD1 as a possible D gene (5 bases). CDR1 is SGHRS and CDR2 is YFSETQ in the germline V gene. CDR3 length equals 14 residues. Deletions cut 1 base from V and 5 bases from J, with 12 bases between.

This chain links TRBV4-1 with TRBJ1-5; D ambiguous. This CDR3 comprises 15 residues. Germline loops: CDR1 MGHRA, CDR2 YSYEKL. The V and J ends lost 0 bases and 4 bases respectively, with 10 bases between them. CDR3 DNA: TGCGCCAGCAGCCAAGATCAACGGGGAAATCAGCCCCAGCATTTT. Residues: CASSQDQRGNQPQHF.

This clonotype was counted ten times or more. The CDR3 sequence is CASGPPGTSRNYEQFF. The CDR3 coding sequence is TGTGCTAGTGGTCCACCCGGGACTAGCAGGAACTATGAGCAGTTCTTC. The chain links TRBV12-5 to TRBJ2-1; 9 nucleotides agree with TRBD2. This CDR3 has 16 residues. V was pared by 5 bases and J by 8 bases, with 13 bases of the junction left unmatched. The germline V gene encodes CDR1 LGHNT and CDR2 FRNRAP.

This clonotype was seen only a few times. This rearrangement joins TRBV6-5 to TRBJ2-1, with no clear D. V was trimmed by 8 bases and J by 8 bases, leaving 7 bases between them. The CDR3 is made up of 10 amino acids. Germline V gene sequence: CDR1 MNHEY, CDR2 SVGAGI. The CDR3 spells CASGEDEQFF. The DNA of the CDR3 is TGTGCCAGCGGAGAGGATGAGCAGTTCTTC.

This clonotype has a count of ten or more. The J gene is TRBJ1-6, the V gene TRBV12-3 or TRBV12-4, with 8 bases fitting TRBD1. The CDR3 totals 18 residues. Losses at the gene ends were 3 bases for V and 2 bases for J; bases not matched to a gene: 9. The CDR3 nucleotides read TGTGCCAGCAGTTTCACCTATCCGGGACAGGCCTATAATTCACCCCTCCACTTT. Protein: CASSFTYPGQAYNSPLHF.

The chain recombines TRBV27 with TRBJ1-2, with TRBD1 matching over 11 bases. Trimming at V came to 5 bases and at J to 7 bases, leaving 12 bases not matched to a gene. The germline V gene has CDR1 MNHEY and CDR2 SMNVEV (reference sequence). The CDR3 runs 16 residues. CDR3: CASSHYWTGGEFGYTF. The CDR3 DNA reads as TGTGCCAGCAGTCACTACTGGACAGGGGGCGAGTTTGGCTACACCTTC.

This clonotype was detected ten times or more. This rearrangement joins TRBV7-8 to TRBJ1-5; D gene unclear. Trimming stripped 1 base from V and 0 bases from J, with 10 bases between. Per the germline V gene, CDR1 is SGHVS and CDR2 is FQNEAQ. This CDR3 has 16 residues. The CDR3 coding sequence is TGTGCCAGCAGCTTAGATGGATTCAATAGCAATCAGCCCCAGCATTTT. Its translation is CASSLDGFNSNQPQHF.

This chain connects TRBV12-3 or TRBV12-4 to TRBJ1-2; the D gene is possibly TRBD1 (5 bases). V was cut by 2 bases and J by 8 bases, with 12 bases left in between. CDR3 size: 13 residues. In DNA form, the CDR3 reads TGTGCCAGCAGTTTAAGTCTCAGGGACGGCTACACCTTC. The encoded protein is CASSLSLRDGYTF.

This sequence joins TRBV28 and TRBJ2-5; 7 positions agree with TRBD2. The germline V gene has CDR1 MDHEN and CDR2 SYDVKM. Trimming at V came to 6 bases and at J to 4 bases, leaving 14 bases not matched to a gene. CDR3 length equals 16 residues. The CDR3 nucleotides are TGTGCCAGCAGCCTAGGGGACGGGGGGTCGGGAGAGACCCAGTACTTC. Translation: CASSLGDGGSGETQYF.

V usage is TRBV7-8 and J usage is TRBJ1-5; TRBD1 matches 9 bases. The CDR3 is 17 amino acids. V gave up 4 bases and J gave up 6 bases; unmatched junction bases: 13. Per germline, CDR1 SGHVS and CDR2 FQNEAQ. The CDR3 DNA sequence: TGTGCCAGCAGCTCCGTGTTAAGGGGACAGGGTGGTCAGCCCCAGCATTTT. Translation gives CASSSVLRGQGGQPQHF.

This clonotype has a handful of counts. The chain joins TRBV14 to TRBJ2-7, with TRBD1 identical over 10 bases. CDR3 size: 16 residues. V lost 0 bases to trimming and J lost 5 bases; unmatched junction nucleotides: 7. From germline, CDR1 is SGHDN and CDR2 FVKESK. CDR3 sequence: CASSQDWGTGVDEQYF. In DNA form, the CDR3 reads TGTGCCAGCAGCCAAGATTGGGGGACAGGGGTCGACGAGCAGTACTTC.

This clonotype was observed at least ten times. The chain recombines TRBV7-6 with TRBJ1-1, with D perhaps matching TRBD1 (5 bases). With 4 bases removed from V and 1 base from J, the gap between germline ends came to 16 bases. Germline CDR1 is SGHVS and CDR2 is FNYEAQ. The CDR3 spans 16 residues. CDR3 region: CASSSRPGGSNTEAFF. The CDR3, as DNA: TGTGCCAGCAGCTCTAGGCCCGGGGGTTCGAACACTGAAGCTTTCTTT.

The chain has TRBV5-1 and TRBJ2-5; no clear D gene. Deletions cut 0 bases from V and 3 bases from J, with 15 bases between. CDR1 and CDR2 from the germline V gene are SGHRS and YFSETQ. This CDR3 has 16 residues. CDR3 sequence (DNA): TGCGCCAGCAGCTTGGAAAAAGGGATAGGGAAAGAGACCCAGTACTTC. Its translation is CASSLEKGIGKETQYF.

This clonotype was found many times. The CDR3 DNA sequence: TGTGCCAGCAGCTTGATCTACAATGAGCAGTTCTTC. Translated, it gives CASSLIYNEQFF. The J gene is TRBJ2-1, the V gene TRBV11-2, with D hard to call. The germline gives CDR1 SGHAT, CDR2 FQNNGV. Trimming removed 3 bases at V and 3 bases at J, with 3 bases between. This CDR3 has 12 amino acids.

The chain uses TRBV12-3 or TRBV12-4 and TRBJ2-3; D uncertain. Deletions cut 8 bases from V and 2 bases from J, with 8 bases between. The CDR3 has 12 amino acids. This chain's CDR3 is CASRAATDTQYF. For the CDR3, the DNA is TGTGCCAGCCGGGCAGCCACAGATACGCAGTATTTT.

The chain carries TRBV7-3 and TRBJ1-2; D unclear. V was trimmed by 1 base and J by 6 bases, leaving 18 bases between them. Germline loops: CDR1 SGHTA, CDR2 FQGTGA. CDR3 length: 16 amino acids. The CDR3 DNA follows: TGTGCCAGCAGCTTAAGATTTTCCGGGTTTCCCGATGGCTACACCTTC. Protein product: CASSLRFSGFPDGYTF.

The table lists this clonotype with many counts. J is TRBJ1-5 and V is TRBV28; 9 nucleotides match TRBD1. CDR1 and CDR2 from the germline V gene are MDHEN and SYDVKM. V lost 10 bases, J lost 4 bases, and 11 bases stayed unmatched. The CDR3 sequence is 15 residues long. CDR3: CATNRGQGVNQPQHF. The CDR3 nucleotides read TGTGCCACGAACCGGGGACAGGGCGTTAATCAGCCCCAGCATTTT.

A single count supports this clonotype. The genes are TRBV27 and TRBJ1-1; D is uncertain. The CDR3 runs 13 residues. The germline V gene has CDR1 MNHEY and CDR2 SMNVEV (reference sequence). Trimming removed 6 bases at V and 0 bases at J, with 8 bases between. The DNA of the CDR3 is TGTGCCAGCAGCTCGAATGTGAACACTGAAGCTTTCTTT. This sequence encodes CASSSNVNTEAFF.

This clonotype came up a few times. The chain links TRBV5-4 to TRBJ2-1; D may be TRBD2 (6 bases). CDR3 size: 15 residues. The germline V gene encodes CDR1 SGHNT and CDR2 YYREEE (reference sequence). Trimming shortened V by 1 base and J by 2 bases, and 10 bases separated the two germline ends. DNA of the CDR3: TGTGCCAGCAGCTTGTCTCCGGGGGCCTACAATGAGCAGTTCTTC. Encoded protein: CASSLSPGAYNEQFF.

This clonotype was detected ten times or more. This chain connects TRBV4-3 to TRBJ1-4; D is undetermined. Trimming shortened V by 1 base and J by 3 bases, and 12 bases separated the two germline ends. The CDR3 covers 16 residues. CDR1 is LGHNA, CDR2 YSLEER, per germline. The CDR3: CASSQGDRRANEKLFF. The CDR3 region has the DNA TGCGCCAGCAGCCAAGGCGACCGCCGAGCTAATGAAAAACTGTTTTTT.